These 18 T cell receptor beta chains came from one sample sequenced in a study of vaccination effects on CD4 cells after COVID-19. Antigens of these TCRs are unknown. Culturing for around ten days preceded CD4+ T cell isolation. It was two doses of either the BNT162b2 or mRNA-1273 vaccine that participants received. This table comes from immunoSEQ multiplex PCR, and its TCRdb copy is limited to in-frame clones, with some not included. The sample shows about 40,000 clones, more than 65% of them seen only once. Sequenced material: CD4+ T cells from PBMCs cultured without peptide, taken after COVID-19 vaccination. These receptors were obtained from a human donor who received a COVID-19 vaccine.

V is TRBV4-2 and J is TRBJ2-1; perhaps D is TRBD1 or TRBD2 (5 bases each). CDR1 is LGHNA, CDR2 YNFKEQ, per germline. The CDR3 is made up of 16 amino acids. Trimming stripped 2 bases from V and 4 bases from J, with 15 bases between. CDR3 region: CASSQFRDRNYNEQFF. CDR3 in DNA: TGTGCCAGCAGCCAATTCCGGGACCGCAATTACAATGAGCAGTTCTTC.

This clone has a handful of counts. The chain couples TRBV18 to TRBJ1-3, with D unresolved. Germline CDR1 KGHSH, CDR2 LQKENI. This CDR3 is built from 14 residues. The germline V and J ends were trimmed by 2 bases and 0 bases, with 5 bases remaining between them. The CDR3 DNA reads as TGTGCCAGCTCACCAGGGATCTCTGGAAACACCATATATTTT. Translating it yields CASSPGISGNTIYF.

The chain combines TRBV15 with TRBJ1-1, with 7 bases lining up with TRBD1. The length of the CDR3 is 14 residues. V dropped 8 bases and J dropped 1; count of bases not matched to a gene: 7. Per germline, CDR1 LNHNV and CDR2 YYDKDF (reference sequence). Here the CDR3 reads CATGAGGTNTEAFF. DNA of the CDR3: TGTGCCACCGGCGCAGGGGGAACGAACACTGAAGCTTTCTTT.

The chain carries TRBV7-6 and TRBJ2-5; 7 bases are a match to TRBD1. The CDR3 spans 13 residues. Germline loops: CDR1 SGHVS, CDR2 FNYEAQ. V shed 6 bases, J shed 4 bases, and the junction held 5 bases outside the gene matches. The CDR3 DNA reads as TGTGCCAGCAGTCCCACAGGGGCAGAGACCCAGTACTTC. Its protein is CASSPTGAETQYF.

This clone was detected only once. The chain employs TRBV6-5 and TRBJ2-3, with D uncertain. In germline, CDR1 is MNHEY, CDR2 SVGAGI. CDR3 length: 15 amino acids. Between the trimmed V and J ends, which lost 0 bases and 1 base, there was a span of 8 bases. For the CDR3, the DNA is TGTGCCAGCAGTTACTCGACCCTGGGCACAGATACGCAGTATTTT. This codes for CASSYSTLGTDTQYF.

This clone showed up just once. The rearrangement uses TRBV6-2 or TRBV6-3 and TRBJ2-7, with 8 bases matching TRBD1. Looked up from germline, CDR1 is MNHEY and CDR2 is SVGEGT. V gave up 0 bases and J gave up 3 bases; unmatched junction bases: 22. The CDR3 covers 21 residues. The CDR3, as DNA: TGTGCCAGCAGTTACTCGAGCCTTCTGAGCCGGCCCGGGACAGGAAACTACGAGCAGTACTTC. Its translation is CASSYSSLLSRPGTGNYEQYF.

This CDR3 reads CASSLAPSNQPQHF. CDR3 sequence (DNA): TGTGCCAGCAGCTTAGCCCCTAGCAATCAGCCCCAGCATTTT. The V call is TRBV11-2, the J call TRBJ1-5; no reliable D call. CDR1 and CDR2 from the germline V gene are SGHAT and FQNNGV. The CDR3 covers 14 residues. Trimming stripped 1 base from V and 0 bases from J, with 4 bases between.

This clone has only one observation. In DNA, the CDR3 is TGCAGCGTTGAAAGGAGCCTAGCGGGAGCTGGTGAGCAGTACTTC. Translated: CSVERSLAGAGEQYF. The gene calls are TRBV29-1 and TRBJ2-7; TRBD2 matches 10 bases. With 2 bases clipped from V and 7 bases from J, the junction kept 11 bases outside the gene matches. The CDR3 sequence is 15 residues long. Looked up from germline, CDR1 is SQVTM and CDR2 is ANQGSEA.

CDR3 in amino acids: CAISEPTGASTPQGAFPLEQYF. In nucleotides, the CDR3 is TGTGCCATCAGTGAACCGACCGGGGCATCTACTCCACAGGGGGCCTTTCCCCTCGAGCAGTACTTC. The V and J genes are TRBV10-3 and TRBJ2-7, with 9 positions matching TRBD1. The CDR3 is 22 amino acids. V dropped 3 bases and J dropped 6; count of bases not matched to a gene: 30. Germline values: CDR1 ENHRY, CDR2 SYGVKD.

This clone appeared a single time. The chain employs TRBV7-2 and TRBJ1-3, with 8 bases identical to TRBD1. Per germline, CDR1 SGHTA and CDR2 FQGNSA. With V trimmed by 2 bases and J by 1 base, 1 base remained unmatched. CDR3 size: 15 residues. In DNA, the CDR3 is TGTGCCAGCAGCTTATGGACAGGGTCTGGAAACACCATATATTTT. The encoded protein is CASSLWTGSGNTIYF.

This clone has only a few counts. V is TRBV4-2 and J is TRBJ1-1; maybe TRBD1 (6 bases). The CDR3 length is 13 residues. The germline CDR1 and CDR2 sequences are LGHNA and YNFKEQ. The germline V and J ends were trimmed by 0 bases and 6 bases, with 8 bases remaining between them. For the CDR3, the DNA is TGTGCCAGCAGCCAAGATACAGGGCCTGAAGCTTTCTTT. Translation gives CASSQDTGPEAFF.

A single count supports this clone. Here the CDR3 reads CASSSTGTNYGYTF. The CDR3 DNA sequence: TGTGCCAGTAGTTCGACAGGGACTAACTATGGCTACACCTTC. V usage is TRBV19 and J usage is TRBJ1-2; 7 nucleotides line up with TRBD1. CDR1 is LNHDA and CDR2 is SQIVND in the germline V gene (reference sequence). V lost 5 bases, J lost 0 bases, and 3 bases stayed unmatched. This CDR3 has 14 residues.

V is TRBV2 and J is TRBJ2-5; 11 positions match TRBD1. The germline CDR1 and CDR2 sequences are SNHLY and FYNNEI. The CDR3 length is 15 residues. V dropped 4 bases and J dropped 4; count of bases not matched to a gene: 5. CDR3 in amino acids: CASSVDRGLGETQYF. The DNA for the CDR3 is TGTGCCAGCAGTGTGGACAGGGGGCTGGGAGAGACCCAGTACTTC.

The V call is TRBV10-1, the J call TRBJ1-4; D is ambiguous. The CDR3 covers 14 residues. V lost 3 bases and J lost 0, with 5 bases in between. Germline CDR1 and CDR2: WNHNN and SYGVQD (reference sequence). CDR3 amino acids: CASSDGTTNEKLFF. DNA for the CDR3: TGCGCCAGCAGTGACGGGACAACTAATGAAAAACTGTTTTTT.

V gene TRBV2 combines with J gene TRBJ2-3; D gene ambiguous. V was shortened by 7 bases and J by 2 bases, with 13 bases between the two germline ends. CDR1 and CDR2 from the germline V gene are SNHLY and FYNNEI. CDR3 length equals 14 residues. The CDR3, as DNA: TGTGCCAGCATTAAAGGGCGACCCACAGATACGCAGTATTTT. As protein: CASIKGRPTDTQYF.

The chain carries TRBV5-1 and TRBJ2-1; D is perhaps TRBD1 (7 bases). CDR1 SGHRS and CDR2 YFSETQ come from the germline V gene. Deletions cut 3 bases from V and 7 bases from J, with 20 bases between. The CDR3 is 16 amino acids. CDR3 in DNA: TGCGCCAGCAGCTCGGGGGTTGCAGGGGGTTTTAATGAGCAGTTCTTC. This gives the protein CASSSGVAGGFNEQFF.

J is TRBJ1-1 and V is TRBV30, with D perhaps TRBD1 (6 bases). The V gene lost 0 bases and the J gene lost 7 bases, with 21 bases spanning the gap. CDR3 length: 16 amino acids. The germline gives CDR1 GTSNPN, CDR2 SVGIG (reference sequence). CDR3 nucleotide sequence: TGTGCCTGGAGTGTACTGCGGGGGCGGAGGGCCAATGAAGCTTTCTTT. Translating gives CAWSVLRGRRANEAFF.

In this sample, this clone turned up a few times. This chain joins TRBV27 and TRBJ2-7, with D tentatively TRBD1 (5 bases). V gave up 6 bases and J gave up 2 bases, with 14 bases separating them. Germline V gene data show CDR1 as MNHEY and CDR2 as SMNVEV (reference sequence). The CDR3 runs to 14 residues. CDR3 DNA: TGTGCCAGCAGGCGGACAATGATAGCCTACGAGCAGTACTTC. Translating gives CASRRTMIAYEQYF.